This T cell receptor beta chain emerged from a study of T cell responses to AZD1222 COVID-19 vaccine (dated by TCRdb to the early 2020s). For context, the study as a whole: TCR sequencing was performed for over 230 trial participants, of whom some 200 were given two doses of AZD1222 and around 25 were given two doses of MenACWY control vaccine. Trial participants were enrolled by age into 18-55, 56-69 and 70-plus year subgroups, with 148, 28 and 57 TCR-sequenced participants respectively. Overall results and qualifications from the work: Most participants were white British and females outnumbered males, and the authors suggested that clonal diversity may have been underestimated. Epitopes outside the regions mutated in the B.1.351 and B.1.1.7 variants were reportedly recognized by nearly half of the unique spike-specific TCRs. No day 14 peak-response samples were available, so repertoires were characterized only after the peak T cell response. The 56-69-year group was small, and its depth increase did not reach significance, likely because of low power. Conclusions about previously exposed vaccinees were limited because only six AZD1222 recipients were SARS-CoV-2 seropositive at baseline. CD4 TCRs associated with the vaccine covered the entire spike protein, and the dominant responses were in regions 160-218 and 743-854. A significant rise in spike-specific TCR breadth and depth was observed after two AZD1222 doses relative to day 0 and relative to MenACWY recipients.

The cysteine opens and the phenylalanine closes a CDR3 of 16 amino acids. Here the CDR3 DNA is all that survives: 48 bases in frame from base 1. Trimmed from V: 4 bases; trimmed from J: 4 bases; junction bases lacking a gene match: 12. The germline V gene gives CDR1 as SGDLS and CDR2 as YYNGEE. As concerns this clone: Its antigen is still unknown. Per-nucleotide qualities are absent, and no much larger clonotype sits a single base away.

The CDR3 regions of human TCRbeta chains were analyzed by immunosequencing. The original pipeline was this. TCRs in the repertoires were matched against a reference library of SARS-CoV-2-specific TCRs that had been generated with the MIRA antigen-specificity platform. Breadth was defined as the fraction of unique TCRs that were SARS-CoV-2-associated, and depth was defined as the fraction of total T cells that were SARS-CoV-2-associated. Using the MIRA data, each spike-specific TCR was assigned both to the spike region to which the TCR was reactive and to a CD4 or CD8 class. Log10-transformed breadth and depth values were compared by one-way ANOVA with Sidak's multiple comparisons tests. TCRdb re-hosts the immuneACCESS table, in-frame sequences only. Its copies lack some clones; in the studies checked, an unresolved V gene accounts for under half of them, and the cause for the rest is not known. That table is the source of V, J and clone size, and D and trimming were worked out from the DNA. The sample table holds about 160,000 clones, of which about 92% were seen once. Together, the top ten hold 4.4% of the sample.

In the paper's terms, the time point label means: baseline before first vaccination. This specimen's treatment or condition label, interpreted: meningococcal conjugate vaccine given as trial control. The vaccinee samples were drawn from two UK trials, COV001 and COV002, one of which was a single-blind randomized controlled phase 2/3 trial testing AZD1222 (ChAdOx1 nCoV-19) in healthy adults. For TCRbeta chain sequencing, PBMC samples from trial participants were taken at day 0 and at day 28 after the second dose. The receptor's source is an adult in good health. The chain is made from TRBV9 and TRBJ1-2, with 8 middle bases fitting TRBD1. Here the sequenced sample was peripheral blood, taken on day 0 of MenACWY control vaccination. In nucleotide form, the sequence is TGTGCCAGCAGCCCCAACAGGGGGGCTTCGGGCTATGGCTACACCTTC. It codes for CASSPNRGASGYGYTF. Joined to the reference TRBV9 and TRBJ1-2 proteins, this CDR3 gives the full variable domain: DSGVTQTPKHLITATGQRVTLRCSPRSGDLSVYWYQQSLDQGLQFLIQYYNGEERAKGNILERFSAQQFPDLHSELNLSSLELGDSALYFCASSPNRGASGYGYTFGSGTRLTVV.